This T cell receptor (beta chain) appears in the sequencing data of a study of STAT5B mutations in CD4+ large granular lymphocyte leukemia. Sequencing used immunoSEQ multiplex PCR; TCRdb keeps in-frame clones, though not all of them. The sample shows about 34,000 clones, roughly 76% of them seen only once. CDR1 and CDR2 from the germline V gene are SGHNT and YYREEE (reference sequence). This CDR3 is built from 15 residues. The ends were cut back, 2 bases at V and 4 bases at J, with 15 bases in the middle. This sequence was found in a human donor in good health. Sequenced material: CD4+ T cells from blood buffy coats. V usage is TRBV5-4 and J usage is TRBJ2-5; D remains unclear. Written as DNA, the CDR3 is TGTGCCAGCAGCTTAGTTGGCGGTCCGCTAGAGACCCAGTACTTC. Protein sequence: CASSLVGGPLETQYF.